Each of the 6 T cell receptor beta chains below was sequenced from the same sample in a study of spatial heterogeneity in lung cancer. The study's findings and limits: Mutation counts in tumors were tracked by counts of expanded intratumoral alpha and beta TCRs.

TCRdb independently ran MiXCR on the 5' RACE reads; one entry per CDR3 protein. Of 15,000 to 20,000 distinct CDR3 sequences listed, roughly 7.5% are singletons. Documented time point: sample taken at primary tumor resection. These TCRs' antigens remain unknown. Source: lung tumor tissue, taken at surgery. The source of these receptors is a male donor with early-stage non-small cell lung cancer.

V gene TRBV2 combines with J gene TRBJ2-2, with D perhaps TRBD2 (6 bases). The CDR3 has 15 residues. Germline V gene lookup returns CDR1 SNHLY and CDR2 FYNNEI. The V and J ends lost 6 bases and 2 bases respectively, with 13 bases between them. The CDR3 protein is CASRAGSTNTGELFF. CDR3 sequence (DNA): TGTGCCAGCAGGGCCGGGAGCACCAACACCGGGGAGCTGTTTTTT.

This clonotype was counted ten times or more. The chain recombines TRBV6-2 or TRBV6-3 with TRBJ1-5; a weak D match, TRBD1 (6 bases). The V end was cut by 4 bases, the J end by 11 bases, with 15 bases between. Germline-derived CDR1 and CDR2 are MNHEY and SVGEGT. The CDR3 runs 13 residues. CDR3 bases: TGTGCCAGCAGTTCAGGGGTGGTTTCGGCCCAGCATTTT. This encodes CASSSGVVSAQHF.

There are many counts of this clonotype. The J gene is TRBJ1-1, the V gene TRBV7-2; D unclear. This CDR3 has 13 residues. V was clipped by 2 bases and J by 1 base, with 5 bases between them. Germline loops: CDR1 SGHTA, CDR2 FQGNSA. CDR3 sequence reads: CASSLLTNTEAFF. The DNA of the CDR3 is TGTGCCAGCAGCTTACTCACGAACACTGAAGCTTTCTTT. Using reference TRBV7-2 and TRBJ1-1 for the parts outside the CDR3, the full variable domain is GAGVSQSPSNKVTEKGKDVELRCDPISGHTALYWYRQSLGQGLEFLIYFQGNSAPDKSGLPSDRFSAERTGGSVSTLTIQRTQQEDSAVYLCASSLLTNTEAFFGQGTRLTVV.

The table lists this clonotype with many counts. Here the CDR3 DNA reads TGTGCCAGCTCACCAACGGTCGGGCTGGACGAGCAGTACTTC. Amino acid sequence: CASSPTVGLDEQYF. The V gene is TRBV18, the J gene TRBJ2-7; D is uncertain. This CDR3 is 14 amino acids long. V was clipped by 2 bases and J by 5 bases, with 13 bases between them. From germline, CDR1 is KGHSH and CDR2 LQKENI.

The sample holds many counts of this clonotype. The CDR3 loop is CSASMGNNEQFF. CDR3 nucleotides: TGCAGTGCTAGTATGGGCAACAATGAGCAGTTCTTC. The gene calls are TRBV20-1 and TRBJ2-1; unclear D gene. Trimming pared 3 bases from V and 5 bases from J, leaving 8 bases between. The CDR3 has 12 residues. Germline CDR1 and CDR2: DFQATT and SNEGSKA (reference sequence).

This clonotype was recorded many times. The chain has TRBV12-3 or TRBV12-4 and TRBJ1-2; 7 nucleotides agree with TRBD1. Losses at the gene ends were 6 bases for V and 2 bases for J; bases not matched to a gene: 6. This CDR3 has 14 residues. For the CDR3, the DNA is TGTGCCAGCAGACTCGACAGGGTAAACTATGGCTACACCTTC. As protein: CASRLDRVNYGYTF.